One sample yielded the 22 T cell receptor beta chains listed below, sequenced in a study of vaccination and CD4 T cells after COVID-19. The treatment denotes: approximately 11-day PBMC culture with coronavirus spike peptide pools or control peptides (ViraFEST assay). Cultured CD4+ T cell DNA was sequenced using the Oncomine TCR Beta short-read assay. From the PCR reads, TCRdb called clonotypes with MiXCR, one entry per CDR3 protein. The repertoire includes 9,500 to 15,000 distinct CDR3 sequences, about 37% of them detected once, and 20% to 30% sits in the top ten. For these TCRs, the target antigens are not known. Sequences were obtained from cultured CD4+ T cells from blood. These TCRs come from a human donor with COVID-19.

The V and J genes are TRBV6-1 and TRBJ1-1, with 7 bases that match TRBD1. V lost 7 bases, J lost 0 bases, and 5 bases stayed unmatched. The V gene's germline CDR1 is MNHNS and CDR2 SASEGT. This CDR3 has 14 amino acids. Written as DNA, the CDR3 is TGTGCCAGCAAAGGGGGCGGTGTGAACACTGAAGCTTTCTTT. Its translation: CASKGGGVNTEAFF.

The chain is built from TRBV18 and TRBJ2-3; D is ambiguous. CDR1 and CDR2 (germline): KGHSH, LQKENI. There are 16 residues in the CDR3. The germline V and J ends were trimmed by 3 bases and 0 bases, with 13 bases remaining between them. The CDR3 nucleotides read TGTGCCAGCTCACCTACTCGGATAACTAGCACAGATACGCAGTATTTT. It encodes CASSPTRITSTDTQYF.

This clonotype is a singleton in its sample. This chain uses TRBV7-9 with TRBJ2-7; D remains unclear. V was pared by 4 bases and J by 3 bases, with 13 bases between. CDR3 length: 14 residues. The germline gives CDR1 SEHNR, CDR2 FQNEAQ (reference sequence). The CDR3 spells CASSSSYSHYEQYF. CDR3 bases: TGTGCCAGCAGCTCGTCCTATTCCCACTACGAGCAGTACTTC.

The rearrangement uses TRBV20-1 and TRBJ2-7, with D hard to call. Trimming cost V 3 bases and J 6 bases, with 9 bases left between them. The V gene's germline CDR1 is DFQATT and CDR2 SNEGSKA (reference sequence). The CDR3 contains 11 residues. The CDR3 DNA sequence: TGCAGTGCTAGCTCCGACACCGAGCAGTACTTC. Its protein product is CSASSDTEQYF.

The V call is TRBV20-1, the J call TRBJ1-1; no clear D gene. This CDR3 is 13 amino acids long. CDR1 is DFQATT, CDR2 SNEGSKA, per germline (reference sequence). Trimming pared 3 bases from V and 0 bases from J, leaving 8 bases between. CDR3 DNA: TGCAGTGCTAGTCCCCGGTTGAACACTGAAGCTTTCTTT. It encodes CSASPRLNTEAFF.

This clonotype turned up a few times. The chain uses TRBV7-2 and TRBJ1-1; D uncertain. Trimming pared 3 bases from V and 1 base from J, leaving 6 bases between. The CDR3 covers 13 residues. Germline-derived CDR1 and CDR2 are SGHTA and FQGNSA. CDR3 DNA: TGTGCCAGCAGCTTGGCGGGGAACACTGAAGCTTTCTTT. Translating gives CASSLAGNTEAFF.

This clonotype was observed a single time. The rearrangement links TRBV11-3 to TRBJ2-7; D is perhaps TRBD1 or TRBD2 (5 bases each). V was shortened by 0 bases and J by 3 bases, with 12 bases between the two germline ends. The CDR3 totals 15 residues. Germline V gives CDR1 SGHNT, CDR2 YENEEA. The CDR3 bases are TGTGCCAGCAGCTTAGATCGGGGCGGACTCTACGAGCAGTACTTC. The encoded protein is CASSLDRGGLYEQYF.

V gene TRBV11-2 combines with J gene TRBJ2-1, with 7 bases matching TRBD1. The CDR3 has 16 residues. In germline, CDR1 is SGHAT, CDR2 FQNNGV. V lost 5 bases and J lost 5; bases outside the gene matches: 12. The CDR3 region has the DNA TGTGCCAGCAGCCCGCTAGGGGGCATTGGGGACAATGAGCAGTTCTTC. Translation: CASSPLGGIGDNEQFF.

The chain is built from TRBV6-5 and TRBJ1-2; no clear D. CDR3 size: 13 residues. Germline values: CDR1 MNHEY, CDR2 SVGAGI. The germline V and J ends were trimmed by 2 bases and 2 bases, with 6 bases remaining between them. CDR3 loop: CASSYDGNYGYTF. For the CDR3, the DNA is TGTGCCAGCAGTTACGATGGCAACTATGGCTACACCTTC.

The chain is built from TRBV5-4 and TRBJ2-3, with TRBD2 matching over 10 bases. CDR1 and CDR2 (germline): SGHNT, YYREEE (reference sequence). V was clipped by 0 bases and J by 4 bases; unmatched bases: 2. The CDR3 spans 15 residues. The CDR3 protein is CASSLGLAGADTQYF. DNA for the CDR3: TGTGCCAGCAGCTTGGGGCTAGCGGGGGCAGATACGCAGTATTTT.

The chain joins TRBV7-2 to TRBJ2-3; no reliable D call. Germline CDR1 SGHTA, CDR2 FQGNSA. This CDR3 is built from 12 residues. Trimming removed 5 bases at V and 2 bases at J, with 5 bases between. The CDR3 loop reads CASSAATDTQYF. The DNA for the CDR3 is TGTGCCAGCAGCGCCGCCACAGATACGCAGTATTTT.

The CDR3 protein is CASSPRGGDRGRETQYF. Here the CDR3 DNA reads TGTGCCAGTAGTCCCCGGGGGGGGGACAGGGGGCGAGAGACCCAGTACTTC. The chain couples TRBV19 to TRBJ2-5; 12 nucleotides align to TRBD1. This CDR3 spans 17 amino acids. Germline V gives CDR1 LNHDA, CDR2 SQIVND (reference sequence). The junction had 11 bases not matched to a gene; V was cut back by 5 bases and J by 4 bases. Full variable domain (rest looked up from reference TRBV19 and TRBJ2-5): DGGITQSPKYLFRKEGQNVTLSCEQNLNHDAMYWYRQDPGQGLRLIYYSQIVNDFQKGDIAEGYSVSREKKESFPLTVTSAQKNPTAFYLCASSPRGGDRGRETQYFGPGTRLLVL.

This clonotype was seen a few times. The CDR3: CSASAFSGANVLTF. The DNA for the CDR3 is TGCAGTGCTAGCGCCTTCTCTGGGGCCAACGTCCTGACTTTC. The rearrangement joins TRBV20-1 to TRBJ2-6; the D is unclear. The CDR3 length is 14 residues. The germline V and J ends were trimmed by 3 bases and 0 bases, with 6 bases remaining between them. Per the germline V gene, CDR1 is DFQATT and CDR2 is SNEGSKA (reference sequence).

This clonotype occurred a few times. This chain joins TRBV18 and TRBJ1-2; D remains ambiguous. Germline V gene lookup returns CDR1 KGHSH and CDR2 LQKENI. Trimming left V 3 bases short and J 7 bases short, with 9 bases between. The CDR3 is 12 amino acids. This chain's CDR3 is CASSPGDGGYTF. The CDR3 DNA reads TGTGCCAGCTCACCGGGCGACGGTGGCTACACCTTC.

The gene calls are TRBV12-3 or TRBV12-4 and TRBJ1-5, with TRBD1 matching 7 bases. With V trimmed by 5 bases and J by 1 base, 5 bases remained unmatched. This CDR3 contains 15 residues. The CDR3 DNA reads TGTGCCAGCAGTCTACAGGGGATAAGCAATCAGCCCCAGCATTTT. Translated: CASSLQGISNQPQHF.

As DNA, the CDR3 is TGTGCCTGGCAGGGAACTAATGAAAAACTGTTTTTT. It encodes CAWQGTNEKLFF. This rearrangement joins TRBV30 to TRBJ1-4; D possibly corresponds to TRBD1 (5 bases). The CDR3 consists of 12 residues. V was shortened by 5 bases and J by 1 base, with 5 bases between the two germline ends. CDR1 is GTSNPN, CDR2 SVGIG, per germline (reference sequence).

This clonotype has a handful of counts. This chain uses TRBV11-2 with TRBJ1-1; D ambiguous. Trimming took 1 base from V and 10 from J, leaving 10 bases between them. The CDR3 covers 12 residues. Per germline, CDR1 SGHAT and CDR2 FQNNGV. The CDR3 nucleotides are TGTGCCAGCAGCTTAGTTGGGCAGAGAGCTTTCTTT. This translates into CASSLVGQRAFF.

The table lists this clonotype with a count of one. The chain employs TRBV5-4 and TRBJ1-2; D call uncertain. This CDR3 region has 16 residues. CDR1 is SGHNT, CDR2 YYREEE, per germline (reference sequence). The ends were cut back, 4 bases at V and 0 bases at J, with 16 bases in the middle. Here the CDR3 reads CASSPEIRAANYGYTF. The CDR3 DNA follows: TGTGCCAGCAGCCCCGAGATTAGGGCAGCTAACTATGGCTACACCTTC.

V gene TRBV9 combines with J gene TRBJ2-2; D is ambiguous. The CDR3 has 12 amino acids. Trimming left V 4 bases short and J 11 bases short, with 12 bases between. Germline CDR1 reads SGDLS; CDR2 reads YYNGEE. In DNA form, the CDR3 reads TGTGCCAGCAGCCCTCGGACGGCTGAGCTGTTTTTT. Translation gives CASSPRTAELFF.

This chain joins TRBV12-3 or TRBV12-4 and TRBJ2-2; TRBD1 aligns across 7 bases. The V and J ends lost 6 bases and 5 bases, in that order; junction bases with no gene match: 9. The CDR3 extends over 15 amino acids. The CDR3: CASSRQGIGTGELFF. CDR3 sequence (DNA): TGTGCCAGCAGCCGACAGGGTATTGGGACCGGGGAGCTGTTTTTT.

The chain uses TRBV19 and TRBJ2-3, with TRBD2 as a possible D gene (6 bases). Germline lookup yields CDR1 LNHDA and CDR2 SQIVND (reference sequence). The CDR3 is 14 residues long. V gave up 2 bases and J gave up 1 base, with 7 bases separating them. CDR3 nucleotide sequence: TGTGCCAGTAGTATACAGCGGGGCACAGATACGCAGTATTTT. It encodes CASSIQRGTDTQYF. The full variable domain, completed using reference TRBV19 and TRBJ2-3, is DGGITQSPKYLFRKEGQNVTLSCEQNLNHDAMYWYRQDPGQGLRLIYYSQIVNDFQKGDIAEGYSVSREKKESFPLTVTSAQKNPTAFYLCASSIQRGTDTQYFGPGTRLTVL.

V usage is TRBV14 and J usage is TRBJ2-7; the match to TRBD1 covers 9 bases. CDR1 and CDR2 (germline): SGHDN, FVKESK. The V gene end was trimmed by 6 bases and the J gene end by 0 bases; junction bases not matched to a gene: 9. CDR3 length: 16 residues. For the CDR3, the DNA is TGTGCCAGCAGTCTCGCTTTGGGACAGGGCTCCTACGAGCAGTACTTC. This encodes CASSLALGQGSYEQYF. Supplemented by reference TRBV14 and TRBJ2-7, the full variable domain reads EAGVTQFPSHSVIEKGQTVTLRCDPISGHDNLYWYRRVMGKEIKFLLHFVKESKQDESGMPNNRFLAERTGGTYSTLKVQPAELEDSGVYFCASSLALGQGSYEQYFGPGTRLTVT.